This T cell receptor beta chain is drawn from a study of beta chain features in type 1 diabetes. Isolated RNA was reverse transcribed in full, so expressed TCRB transcripts were sequenced. Approximately 3.4 million reads, on average, came from each naive, central memory and regulatory T cell sample. TCRdb's copy holds only in-frame clones and misses some; the assay was immunoSEQ multiplex PCR. Of almost 350,000 clones in the sample, less than 10% were seen once. General study findings and limits: PCR, the amplification step, might favor shorter templates, equally in patients and controls.

The CDR3 extends over 14 amino acids. V was pared by 6 bases and J by 4 bases, with 6 bases of the junction left unmatched. CDR1 is MDHEN and CDR2 is SYDVKM in the germline V gene. This clone has more than one count but fewer than ten. Its antigen remains unknown. The sequencing input was central memory CD4+ T cells from blood. The V gene is TRBV28, the J gene TRBJ1-3; 7 bases are shared with TRBD1. This clonotype was sampled from a young woman in good health. CDR3: CASSPTGDGNTIYF. The CDR3 bases are TGTGCCAGCAGCCCAACAGGGGACGGAAACACCATATATTTT.